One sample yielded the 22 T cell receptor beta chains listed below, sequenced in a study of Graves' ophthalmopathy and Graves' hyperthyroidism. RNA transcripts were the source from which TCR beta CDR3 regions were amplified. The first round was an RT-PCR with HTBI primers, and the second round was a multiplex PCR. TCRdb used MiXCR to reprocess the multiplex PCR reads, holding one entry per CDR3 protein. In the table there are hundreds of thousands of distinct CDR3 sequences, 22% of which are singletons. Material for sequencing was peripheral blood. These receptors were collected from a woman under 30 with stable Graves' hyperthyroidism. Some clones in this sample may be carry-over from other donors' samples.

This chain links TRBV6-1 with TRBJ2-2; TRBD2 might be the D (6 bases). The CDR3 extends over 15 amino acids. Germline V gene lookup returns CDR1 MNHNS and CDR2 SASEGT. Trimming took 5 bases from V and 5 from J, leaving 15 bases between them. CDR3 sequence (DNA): TGTGCCAGCAGTCCCCGGAGGGTCGAAACCGGGGAGCTGTTTTTT. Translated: CASSPRRVETGELFF.

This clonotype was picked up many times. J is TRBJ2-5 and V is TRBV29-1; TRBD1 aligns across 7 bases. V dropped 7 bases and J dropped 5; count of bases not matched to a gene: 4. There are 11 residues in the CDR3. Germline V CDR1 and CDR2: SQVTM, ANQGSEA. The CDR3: CSGIRGETQYF. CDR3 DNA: TGCAGCGGGATCAGGGGGGAGACCCAGTACTTC.

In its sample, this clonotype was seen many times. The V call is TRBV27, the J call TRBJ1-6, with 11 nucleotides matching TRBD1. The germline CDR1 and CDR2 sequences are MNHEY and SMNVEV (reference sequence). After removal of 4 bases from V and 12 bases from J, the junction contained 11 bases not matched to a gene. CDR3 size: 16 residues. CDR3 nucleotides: TGTGCCAGCAGTTCCAGTACTCCGGGACAGGGGGTACCCCTCCACTTT. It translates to CASSSSTPGQGVPLHF.

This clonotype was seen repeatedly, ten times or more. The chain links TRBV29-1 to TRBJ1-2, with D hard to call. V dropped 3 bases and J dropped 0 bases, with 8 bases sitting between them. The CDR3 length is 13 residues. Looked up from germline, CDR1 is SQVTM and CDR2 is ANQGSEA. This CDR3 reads CSVDSVANYGYTF. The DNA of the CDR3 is TGCAGCGTTGATTCGGTAGCTAACTATGGCTACACCTTC.

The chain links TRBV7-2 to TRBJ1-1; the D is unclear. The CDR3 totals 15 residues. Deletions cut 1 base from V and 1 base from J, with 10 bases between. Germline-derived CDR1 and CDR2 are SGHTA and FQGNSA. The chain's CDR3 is CASSLVQTENTEAFF. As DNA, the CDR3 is TGTGCCAGCAGCTTAGTCCAGACGGAGAACACTGAAGCTTTCTTT.

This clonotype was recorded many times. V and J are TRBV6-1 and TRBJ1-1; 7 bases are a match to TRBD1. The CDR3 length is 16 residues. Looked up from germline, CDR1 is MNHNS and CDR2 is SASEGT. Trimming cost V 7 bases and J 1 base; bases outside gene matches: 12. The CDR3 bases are TGTGCCAGCATCAACGGAGGGGGCGCGGGGAACACTGAAGCTTTCTTT. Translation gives CASINGGGAGNTEAFF.

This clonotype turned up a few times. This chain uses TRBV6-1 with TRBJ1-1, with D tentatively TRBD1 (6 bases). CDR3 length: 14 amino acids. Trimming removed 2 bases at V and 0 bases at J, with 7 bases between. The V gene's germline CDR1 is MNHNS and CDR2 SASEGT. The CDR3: CASSERGLNTEAFF. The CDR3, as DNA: TGTGCCAGCAGTGAACGGGGGCTGAACACTGAAGCTTTCTTT.

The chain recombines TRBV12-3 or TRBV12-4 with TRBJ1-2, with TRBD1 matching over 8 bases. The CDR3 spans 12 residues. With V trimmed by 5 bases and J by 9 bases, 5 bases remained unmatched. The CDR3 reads CASSRDRYRYTF. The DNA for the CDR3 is TGTGCCAGCAGTAGGGACAGGTATCGCTACACCTTC.

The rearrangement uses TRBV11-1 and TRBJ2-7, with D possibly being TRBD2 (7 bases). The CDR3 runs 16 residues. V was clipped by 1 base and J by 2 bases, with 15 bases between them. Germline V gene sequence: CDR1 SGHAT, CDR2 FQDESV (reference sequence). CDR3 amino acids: CASSLGRGASTYEQYF. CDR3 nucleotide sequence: TGTGCCAGCAGCTTAGGTCGGGGGGCGTCCACCTACGAGCAGTACTTC. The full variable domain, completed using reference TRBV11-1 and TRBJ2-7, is EAEVAQSPRYKITEKSQAVAFWCDPISGHATLYWYRQILGQGPELLVQFQDESVVDDSQLPKDRFSAERLKGVDSTLKIQPAELGDSAMYLCASSLGRGASTYEQYFGPGTRLTVT.

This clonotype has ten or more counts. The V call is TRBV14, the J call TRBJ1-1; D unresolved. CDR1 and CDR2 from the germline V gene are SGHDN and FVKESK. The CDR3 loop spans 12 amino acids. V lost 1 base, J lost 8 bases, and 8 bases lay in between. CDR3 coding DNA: TGTGCCAGCAGCCAAGCTCGGGGAGAAGCTTTCTTT. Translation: CASSQARGEAFF. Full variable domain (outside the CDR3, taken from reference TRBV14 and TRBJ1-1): EAGVTQFPSHSVIEKGQTVTLRCDPISGHDNLYWYRRVMGKEIKFLLHFVKESKQDESGMPNNRFLAERTGGTYSTLKVQPAELEDSGVYFCASSQARGEAFFGQGTRLTVV.

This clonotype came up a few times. CDR3 sequence reads: CASSPGTGQQETQYF. CDR3 nucleotides: TGTGCCAGCAGTCCCGGGACAGGACAACAAGAGACCCAGTACTTC. This chain uses TRBV7-9 with TRBJ2-5, with 8 bases fitting TRBD1. The CDR3 is made up of 15 amino acids. J lost 2 bases, V lost 6 bases, and 8 bases had no gene match. The germline CDR1 and CDR2 sequences are SEHNR and FQNEAQ (reference sequence).

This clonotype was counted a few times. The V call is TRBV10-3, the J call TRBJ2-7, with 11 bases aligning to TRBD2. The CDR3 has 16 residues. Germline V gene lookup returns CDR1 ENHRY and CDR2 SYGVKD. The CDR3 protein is CAQVSNLTSGKYEQYF. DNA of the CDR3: TGTGCTCAAGTTTCCAATCTGACTAGCGGGAAATACGAGCAGTACTTC.

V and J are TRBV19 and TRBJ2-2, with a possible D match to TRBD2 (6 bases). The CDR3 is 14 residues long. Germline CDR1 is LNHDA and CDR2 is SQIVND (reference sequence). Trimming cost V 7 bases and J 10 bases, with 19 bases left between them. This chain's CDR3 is CASTSLEGPPELFF. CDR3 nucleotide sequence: TGTGCCAGTACCTCCTTGGAGGGGCCCCCGGAGCTGTTTTTT.

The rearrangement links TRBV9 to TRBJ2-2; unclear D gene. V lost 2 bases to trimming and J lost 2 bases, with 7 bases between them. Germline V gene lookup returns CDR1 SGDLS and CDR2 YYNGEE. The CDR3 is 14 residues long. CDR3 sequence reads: CASSVMSNTGELFF. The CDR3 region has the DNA TGTGCCAGCAGCGTCATGAGCAACACCGGGGAGCTGTTTTTT.

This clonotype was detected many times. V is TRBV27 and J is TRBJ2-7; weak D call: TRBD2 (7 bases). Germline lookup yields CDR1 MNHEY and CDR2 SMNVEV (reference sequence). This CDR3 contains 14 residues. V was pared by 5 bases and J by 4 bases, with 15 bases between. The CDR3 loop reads CASSRTRDMYEQYF. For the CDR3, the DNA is TGTGCCAGCAGTCGGACTAGGGACATGTACGAGCAGTACTTC.

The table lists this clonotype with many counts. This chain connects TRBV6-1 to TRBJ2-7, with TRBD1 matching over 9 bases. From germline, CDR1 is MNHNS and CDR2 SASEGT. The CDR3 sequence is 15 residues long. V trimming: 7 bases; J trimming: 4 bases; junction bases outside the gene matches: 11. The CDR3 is CASKETGGPFYEQYF. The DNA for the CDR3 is TGTGCCAGCAAGGAAACAGGGGGCCCCTTTTACGAGCAGTACTTC.

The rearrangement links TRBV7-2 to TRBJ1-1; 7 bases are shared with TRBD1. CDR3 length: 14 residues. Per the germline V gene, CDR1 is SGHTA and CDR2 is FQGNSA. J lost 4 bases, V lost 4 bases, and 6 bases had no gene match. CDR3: CASSSIGTVTEAFF. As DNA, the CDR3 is TGTGCCAGCAGCTCTATCGGGACAGTCACTGAAGCTTTCTTT.

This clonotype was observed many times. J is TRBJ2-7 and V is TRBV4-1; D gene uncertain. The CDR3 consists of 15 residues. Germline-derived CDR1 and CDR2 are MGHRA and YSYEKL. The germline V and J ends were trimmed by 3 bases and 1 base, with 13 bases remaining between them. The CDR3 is CASSHGFVRSYEQYF. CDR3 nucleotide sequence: TGCGCCAGCAGCCATGGATTTGTCAGATCCTACGAGCAGTACTTC.

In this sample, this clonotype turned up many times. DNA for the CDR3: TGTGCCAGCAGCCCGAATAGCGGGAGGGGGGACGAGCAGTACTTC. Translated: CASSPNSGRGDEQYF. V gene TRBV7-6 combines with J gene TRBJ2-7; TRBD2 matches at 11 bases. Germline V CDR1 and CDR2: SGHVS, FNYEAQ. This CDR3 has 15 residues. V lost 5 bases and J lost 5; bases outside the gene matches: 8.

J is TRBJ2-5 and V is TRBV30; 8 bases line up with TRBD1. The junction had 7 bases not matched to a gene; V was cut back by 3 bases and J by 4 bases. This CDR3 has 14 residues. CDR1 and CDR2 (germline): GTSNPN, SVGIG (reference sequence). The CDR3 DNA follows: TGTGCCTGGAGAGACGACAGGGGTTCAGAGACCCAGTACTTC. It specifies CAWRDDRGSETQYF.

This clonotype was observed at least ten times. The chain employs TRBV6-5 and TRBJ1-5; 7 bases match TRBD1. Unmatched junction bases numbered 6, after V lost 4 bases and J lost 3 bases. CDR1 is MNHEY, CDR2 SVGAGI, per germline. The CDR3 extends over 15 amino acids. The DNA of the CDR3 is TGTGCCAGCAGTTTCCGGGACAGTATCAATCAGCCCCAGCATTTT. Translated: CASSFRDSINQPQHF.

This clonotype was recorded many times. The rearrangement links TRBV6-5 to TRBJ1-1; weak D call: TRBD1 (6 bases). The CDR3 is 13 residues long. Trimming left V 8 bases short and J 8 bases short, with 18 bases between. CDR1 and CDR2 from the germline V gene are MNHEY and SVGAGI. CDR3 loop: CASRTPDRNEAFF. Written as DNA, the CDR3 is TGTGCCAGCCGGACCCCGGACAGAAACGAAGCTTTCTTT.